Presented here are 11 T cell receptor beta chains from one specimen sequenced in a study of T cell responses to AZD1222 COVID-19 vaccine. Generated by immunoSEQ multiplex PCR, the TCRdb table keeps only in-frame clones and is missing some. Of roughly 120,000 clones in the sample, 88% are singletons; the top ten hold approximately 3.4%. Sequencing used peripheral blood, obtained 28 days after the second AZD1222 dose. The receptors originated from an adult who received the AZD1222 COVID-19 vaccine.

V gene TRBV6-2 or TRBV6-3 combines with J gene TRBJ2-3; D unresolved. Deletions cut 2 bases from V and 1 base from J, with 7 bases between. The CDR3 consists of 14 residues. Germline loops: CDR1 MNHEY, CDR2 SVGEGT. The CDR3 DNA is TGTGCCAGCAGTTACAAGATACGCACAGATACGCAGTATTTT. As protein: CASSYKIRTDTQYF.

This chain links TRBV2 with TRBJ1-5; TRBD1 matches at 7 bases. Germline lookup yields CDR1 SNHLY and CDR2 FYNNEI. This CDR3 contains 16 residues. Trimming cost V 6 bases and J 0 bases; bases outside gene matches: 8. The CDR3 nucleotides are TGTGCCAGCAGGGAGACGACAGGGATTAGCAATCAGCCCCAGCATTTT. It encodes CASRETTGISNQPQHF.

The chain links TRBV9 to TRBJ2-3; D might be TRBD1 or TRBD2, each matching 6 bases. Trimming pared 4 bases from V and 0 bases from J, leaving 15 bases between. The CDR3 runs 16 residues. CDR1 is SGDLS and CDR2 is YYNGEE in the germline V gene. In DNA form, the CDR3 reads TGTGCCAGCAGCCTCGAAGGGGGGATAAGCACAGATACGCAGTATTTT. It specifies CASSLEGGISTDTQYF.

CDR3 sequence: CATSRNERGDDLNTQYF. DNA for the CDR3: TGTGCCACCAGCAGAAATGAGCGGGGGGACGATCTGAATACGCAGTATTTT. The V gene is TRBV15, the J gene TRBJ2-3; 9 positions agree with TRBD2. The CDR3 spans 17 residues. V was clipped by 2 bases and J by 7 bases; unmatched bases: 13. CDR1 LNHNV and CDR2 YYDKDF come from the germline V gene (reference sequence).

This clone showed up just a few times. The V gene is TRBV5-1, the J gene TRBJ1-6; 9 bases map to TRBD1. The CDR3 spans 16 residues. Unmatched junction bases numbered 7, after V lost 0 bases and J lost 9 bases. Germline V gene data show CDR1 as SGHRS and CDR2 as YFSETQ. This chain's CDR3 is CASSLADRGGSSPLHF. In DNA form, the CDR3 reads TGCGCCAGCAGCTTGGCGGACAGGGGCGGGAGTTCACCCCTCCACTTT.

The gene calls are TRBV5-1 and TRBJ1-1; D might be TRBD1 (5 bases). CDR3 length: 13 amino acids. Germline V CDR1 and CDR2: SGHRS, YFSETQ. Trimming removed 0 bases at V and 3 bases at J, with 6 bases between. CDR3 region: CASSLAGYTEAFF. In DNA, the CDR3 is TGCGCCAGCAGCTTGGCAGGGTACACTGAAGCTTTCTTT.

The chain has TRBV14 and TRBJ2-5, with D uncertain. With 0 bases removed from V and 2 bases from J, the gap between germline ends came to 7 bases. The CDR3 runs to 14 residues. Germline loops: CDR1 SGHDN, CDR2 FVKESK. CDR3 bases: TGTGCCAGCAGCCAAGATCGGTGGCAAGAGACCCAGTACTTC. Encoded protein: CASSQDRWQETQYF.

The chain's CDR3 is CASSPFGDRGQPQHF. CDR3 bases: TGTGCCAGCAGCCCCTTCGGGGACCGGGGTCAGCCCCAGCATTTT. V is TRBV7-9 and J is TRBJ1-5; a weak D match, TRBD1 (5 bases). CDR1 SEHNR and CDR2 FQNEAQ come from the germline V gene (reference sequence). The CDR3 is 15 amino acids. Deletions cut 5 bases from V and 6 bases from J, with 17 bases between.

This chain connects TRBV7-2 to TRBJ2-5; TRBD2 matches at 7 bases. V lost 5 bases and J lost 5; bases outside the gene matches: 8. The CDR3 covers 14 residues. The germline CDR1 and CDR2 sequences are SGHTA and FQGNSA. The CDR3 loop reads CASSLLGSGETQYF. For the CDR3, the DNA is TGTGCCAGCAGCCTCCTTGGTAGCGGGGAGACCCAGTACTTC.

The rearrangement joins TRBV15 to TRBJ2-4; 7 bases line up with TRBD1. The trim removed 2 bases at V and 12 bases at J, leaving 10 bases unmatched. The length of the CDR3 is 14 residues. Germline-derived CDR1 and CDR2 are LNHNV and YYDKDF (reference sequence). In nucleotides, the CDR3 is TGTGCCACCAGCAGACAAACAGGGGTGGGTGGTCAGTACTTC. Encoded protein: CATSRQTGVGGQYF.

The chain uses TRBV28 and TRBJ1-3; a possible D gene is TRBD1 (5 bases). This CDR3 has 15 amino acids. Deletions cut 6 bases from V and 2 bases from J, with 14 bases between. Per the germline V gene, CDR1 is MDHEN and CDR2 is SYDVKM. Here the CDR3 reads CASSGAEGPGNTIYF. For the CDR3, the DNA is TGTGCCAGCAGCGGCGCGGAGGGGCCTGGAAACACCATATATTTT. Based on the CDR3 plus reference TRBV28 and TRBJ1-3, the full variable domain is DVKVTQSSRYLVKRTGEKVFLECVQDMDHENMFWYRQDPGLGLRLIYFSYDVKMKEKGDIPEGYSVSREKKERFSLILESASTNQTSMYLCASSGAEGPGNTIYFGEGSWLTVV.